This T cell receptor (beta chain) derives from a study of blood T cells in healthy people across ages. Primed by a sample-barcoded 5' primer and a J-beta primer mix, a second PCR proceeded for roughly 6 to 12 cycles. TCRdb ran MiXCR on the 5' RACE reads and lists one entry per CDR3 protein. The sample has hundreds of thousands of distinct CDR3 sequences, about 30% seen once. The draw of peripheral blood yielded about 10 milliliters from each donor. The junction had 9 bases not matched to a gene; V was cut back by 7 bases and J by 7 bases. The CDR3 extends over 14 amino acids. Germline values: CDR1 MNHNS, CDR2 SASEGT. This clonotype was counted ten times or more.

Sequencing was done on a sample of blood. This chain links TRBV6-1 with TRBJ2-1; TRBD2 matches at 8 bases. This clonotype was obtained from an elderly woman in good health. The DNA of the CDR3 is TGTGCCAGCATTTTTAGCGGGGAACGAAATGAGCAGTTCTTC. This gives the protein CASIFSGERNEQFF.